The subject of this entry is one T cell receptor beta chain. The data are from a study of blood T cell repertoires in COVID-19. Study overall: Sites in the United States, Italy and Spain provided acute and convalescent COVID-19 samples. PBMCs, B-cell-depleted T cells, or T cells were the source of the cDNA or gDNA that made up the material.

With 2 bases removed from V and 4 bases from J, the gap between germline ends came to 20 bases. Germline CDR1 LGHNA, CDR2 YSLEER. This CDR3 comprises 18 residues. Per the authors' pipeline: Researchers report that nucleated cell counts were estimated from reference gene primer amplification. Sequencing was performed with immunoSEQ multiplex PCR; in TCRdb, only in-frame clones are kept and a portion is missing. Clonal size and the V and J genes are those of that table, whereas D and trimming came from the DNA. The sample carries approximately 350,000 clones, approximately 90% recorded once. Source material: peripheral blood. The chain joins TRBV4-3 to TRBJ2-2; D possibly corresponds to TRBD2 (6 bases). The origin of this receptor is a woman aged 18-30 years who had recovered from COVID-19. The CDR3 DNA reads TGCGCCAGCAGCCAACGCAGTCAGGGTTTCGGGAGCACCGGGGAGCTGTTTTTT. It encodes CASSQRSQGFGSTGELFF.